Listed below are T cell receptor beta chains from one sample, sequenced in a study of regulatory T cells in long-lasting Graves disease. TCRdb reprocessed the multiplex PCR reads with MiXCR, giving one entry per CDR3 protein. The table has 300,000 to 400,000 distinct CDR3 sequences, 15% seen once. This material consisted of peripheral blood mononuclear cells (PBMCs), taken at new diagnosis, from a patient treated with antithyroid drugs. Receptors originate from a female donor with Graves disease. CDR3s include the opening cysteine and the closing phenylalanine or tryptophan. A D gene is named only where the DNA matches it firmly. Clone size, where shown, is once, few, many, or a class for clones that have expanded.

TRBJ1-5	many	14	TRBV11-2	TRBD1	CASSPDRGNQPQHF	TGTGCCAGCAGCCCGGACAGGGGAAATCAGCCCCAGCATTTT
TRBJ2-5	few	20	TRBV4-1	TRBD2	CASSQSLSGTSGRARETQYF	TGCGCCAGCAGCCAAAGTTTGTCCGGGACTAGCGGGAGGGCTCGGGAGACCCAGTACTTC
TRBJ2-7	few	15	TRBV30	TRBD2	CACRGAGGKTYEQYF	TGTGCCTGCCGAGGAGCGGGAGGAAAAACCTACGAGCAGTACTTC
TRBJ2-1	NA	14	TRBV9	NA	CASSVWGTYNEQFF	TGTGCCAGCAGCGTATGGGGCACCTACAATGAGCAGTTCTTC
TRBJ1-2	few	15	TRBV19	TRBD1	CASSAQRQGYYGYTF	TGTGCCAGTAGTGCGCAACGACAGGGTTACTATGGCTACACCTTC
TRBJ2-7	NA	15	TRBV25-1	TRBD2	CASSELTSGSYEQYF	TGTGCCAGCAGTGAATTAACTAGCGGCTCCTACGAGCAGTACTTC
TRBJ2-2	NA	17	TRBV5-1	TRBD2	CASTRYPLAEDTGELFF	TGCGCCAGCACCAGATATCCCCTAGCGGAGGACACCGGGGAGCTGTTTTTT
TRBJ2-1	many	17	TRBV11-2	NA	CASSLVSPLVPDNEQFF	TGTGCCAGCAGCTTAGTGAGTCCACTAGTGCCTGACAATGAGCAGTTCTTC
TRBJ2-6	many	20	TRBV11-3	NA	CASSLVQEKVIPAGANVLTF	TGTGCCAGCAGCTTAGTGCAAGAGAAGGTGATACCTGCTGGGGCCAACGTCCTGACTTTC
TRBJ2-1	many	10	TRBV30	NA	CAWSNNEQFF	TGTGCCTGGAGCAACAATGAGCAGTTCTTC
TRBJ2-2	many	16	TRBV12-3/TRBV12-4	NA	CASREIPGVTKEELFF	TGTGCCAGCAGGGAGATACCGGGCGTCACAAAAGAGGAGCTGTTTTTT
TRBJ2-1	many	15	TRBV27	TRBD1	CASSLRDRANNEQFF	TGTGCCAGCAGCCTCCGGGACAGGGCCAACAATGAGCAGTTCTTC
TRBJ1-2	NA	13	TRBV2	NA	CASTRTALSGYTF	TGTGCCAGCACCAGGACGGCACTCAGCGGCTACACCTTC
TRBJ2-2	many	15	TRBV30	TRBD1	CAWSAGTADTGELFF	TGTGCCTGGAGTGCCGGGACAGCCGATACCGGGGAGCTGTTTTTT
TRBJ2-7	many	13	TRBV20-1	NA	CSAQGGGVYEQYF	TGCAGTGCCCAGGGGGGGGGGGTCTACGAGCAGTACTTC
TRBJ2-1	many	16	TRBV3-1	TRBD2	CASSQEVTSGRNEQFF	TGTGCCAGCAGCCAAGAAGTGACTAGCGGGCGCAATGAGCAGTTCTTC
TRBJ2-2	few	20	TRBV24-1	TRBD2	CATSEGVPESGRTNTGELFF	TGTGCCACCAGTGAGGGAGTCCCGGAGAGCGGGAGGACGAACACCGGGGAGCTGTTTTTT
TRBJ1-4	NA	14	TRBV28	NA	CASSLVSPYEKLFF	TGTGCCAGCAGTTTAGTGAGCCCCTATGAAAAACTGTTTTTT
TRBJ1-2	many	14	TRBV12-3/TRBV12-4	NA	CASSSTGQNYGYTF	TGTGCCAGCAGTTCAACTGGACAGAACTATGGCTACACCTTC
TRBJ2-1	NA	12	TRBV11-2	NA	CASSLDLAEQFF	TGTGCCAGCAGCTTAGATCTGGCGGAGCAGTTCTTC
TRBJ1-2	many	13	TRBV4-3	NA	CASSQDGTYGYTF	TGCGCCAGCAGCCAAGATGGTACCTATGGCTACACCTTC
TRBJ2-3	NA	15	TRBV12-3/TRBV12-4	TRBD2	CASSPGAGNTDTQYF	TGTGCCAGCAGTCCGGGAGCGGGGAACACAGATACGCAGTATTTT
TRBJ1-4	NA	14	TRBV4-2	NA	CASSQDWAGEKLFF	TGTGCCAGCAGCCAAGATTGGGCGGGGGAAAAACTGTTTTTT
TRBJ1-1	many	13	TRBV11-3	NA	CASSYGRGTEAFF	TGTGCCAGCAGCTATGGACGGGGCACTGAAGCTTTCTTT
TRBJ2-3	many	16	TRBV20-1	NA	CSARGTDLAQTDTQYF	TGCAGTGCTAGAGGAACTGACTTGGCTCAAACAGATACGCAGTATTTT
TRBJ2-2	many	15	TRBV6-1	TRBD1	CASSSRQGAGGELFF	TGTGCCAGCAGCTCCCGACAGGGGGCTGGGGGGGAGCTGTTTTTT
TRBJ1-5	once	16	TRBV5-1	TRBD1	CASRTRTGEEGQPQHF	TGCGCCAGCCGAACACGGACAGGGGAAGAAGGTCAGCCCCAGCATTTT
TRBJ1-4	many	15	TRBV2	NA	CASSGRTSTNEKLFF	TGTGCCAGCAGTGGACGGACCTCAACTAATGAAAAACTGTTTTTT
TRBJ2-3	many	15	TRBV6-2/TRBV6-3	TRBD2	CASTRSGIRTDTQYF	TGTGCCAGCACCCGGAGCGGGATCCGCACAGATACGCAGTATTTT
TRBJ2-7	NA	14	TRBV29-1	NA	CSVLKADYTYEQYF	TGCAGCGTCCTAAAAGCGGACTACACCTACGAGCAGTACTTC
TRBJ1-2	many	15	TRBV20-1	TRBD1	CSAKTGTGSAYGYTF	TGCAGTGCTAAGACCGGGACAGGGAGTGCCTATGGCTACACCTTC
TRBJ1-5	NA	16	TRBV2	NA	CASSGPSRGGYQPQHF	TGTGCCAGCAGTGGTCCGTCCAGGGGAGGATATCAGCCCCAGCATTTT
TRBJ2-1	few	14	TRBV9	NA	CASGSRQTGNEQFF	TGTGCCAGCGGCTCCCGACAGACCGGAAATGAGCAGTTCTTC
TRBJ1-2	many	14	TRBV6-5	NA	CASSSPAGNYGYTF	TGTGCCAGCAGTTCCCCTGCGGGGAACTATGGCTACACCTTC
TRBJ1-1	many	17	TRBV27	TRBD1	CASSFLWAGGGYTEAFF	TGTGCCAGCAGTTTTTTGTGGGCAGGGGGAGGGTACACTGAAGCTTTCTTT
TRBJ2-5	NA	16	TRBV29-1	TRBD2	CSVGGLAGVLDETQYF	TGCAGCGTTGGGGGACTAGCGGGAGTGCTCGACGAGACCCAGTACTTC
TRBJ1-6	many	16	TRBV11-1	TRBD1	CASSYSTGGNNSPLHF	TGTGCCAGCAGCTATTCGACAGGGGGCAATAATTCACCCCTCCACTTT
TRBJ2-1	many	14	TRBV12-3/TRBV12-4	NA	CASSPGPAYNEQFF	TGTGCCAGCAGCCCCGGGCCTGCCTACAATGAGCAGTTCTTC
TRBJ1-1	many	14	TRBV20-1	NA	CSAIRPYPGTEAFF	TGCAGTGCAATCCGCCCCTATCCGGGCACTGAAGCTTTCTTT
TRBJ2-7	NA	15	TRBV20-1	TRBD1	CSARGGQGASYEQYF	TGCAGTGCTAGAGGAGGACAGGGGGCGTCCTACGAGCAGTACTTC
TRBJ1-1	many	14	TRBV19	NA	CASSVDISNTEAFF	TGTGCCAGTAGTGTAGATATTTCGAACACTGAAGCTTTCTTT
TRBJ1-6	many	12	TRBV24-1	NA	CATSDQGGRVFF	TGTGCCACCAGTGATCAAGGGGGTCGCGTCTTCTTT
TRBJ1-2	many	14	TRBV12-3/TRBV12-4	NA	CASQGEGNLRGYTF	TGTGCCAGCCAAGGAGAGGGGAACTTGAGGGGCTACACCTTC
TRBJ2-7	NA	15	TRBV19	TRBD2	CASRARWGLDHEQYF	TGTGCCAGTAGGGCACGGTGGGGACTAGACCACGAGCAGTACTTC
TRBJ2-7	few	12	TRBV7-2	TRBD1	CAIGAGGYEQYF	TGTGCCATAGGGGCAGGGGGCTACGAGCAGTACTTC
TRBJ2-1	many	14	TRBV11-2	NA	CASSLSANRDEQFF	TGTGCCAGCAGCTTATCGGCGAACAGAGATGAGCAGTTCTTC
TRBJ2-1	many	15	TRBV7-2	TRBD2	CASSPGLAGVREQFF	TGTGCCAGCAGCCCGGGACTAGCGGGAGTTCGTGAGCAGTTCTTC
TRBJ2-5	many	15	TRBV2	TRBD1	CASSGRQGAGETQYF	TGTGCCAGCAGTGGTCGACAGGGGGCAGGGGAGACCCAGTACTTC
TRBJ2-7	many	14	TRBV6-1	TRBD1	CASSIYRGRNEQYF	TGTGCCAGCAGCATTTACAGGGGGCGAAACGAGCAGTACTTC
TRBJ2-1	NA	14	TRBV10-3	TRBD2	CAISAGGEFSEQFF	TGTGCCATCAGTGCCGGGGGGGAGTTCAGTGAGCAGTTCTTC
TRBJ1-1	few	15	TRBV19	TRBD1	CASSLRQGWNTEAFF	TGTGCCAGTAGTCTACGACAGGGGTGGAACACTGAAGCTTTCTTT
TRBJ2-2	many	16	TRBV7-8	NA	CASSLRAGDPTGELFF	TGTGCCAGCAGCTTACGGGCAGGGGACCCCACCGGGGAGCTGTTTTTT
TRBJ1-4	few	17	TRBV6-2/TRBV6-3	NA	CASSYTPPGPRQEKLFF	TGTGCCAGCAGTTACACTCCACCGGGCCCGAGGCAGGAAAAACTGTTTTTT
TRBJ2-1	many	13	TRBV12-3/TRBV12-4	NA	CASSLPLGNEQFF	TGTGCCAGCAGTTTACCATTAGGGAATGAGCAGTTCTTC
TRBJ1-1	NA	13	TRBV7-9	NA	CASRHDWNTEAFF	TGTGCCAGCAGACACGATTGGAACACTGAAGCTTTCTTT
TRBJ1-5	NA	14	TRBV6-1	NA	CASRNGQLNQPQHF	TGTGCCAGCAGGAATGGACAGCTCAATCAGCCCCAGCATTTT
TRBJ2-3	NA	15	TRBV18	TRBD2	CASSPSSGSTDTQYF	TGTGCCAGCTCACCATCTAGCGGGAGCACAGATACGCAGTATTTT
TRBJ1-1	many	12	TRBV29-1	TRBD1	CSVYPGQVEAFF	TGCAGCGTTTATCCGGGACAGGTGGAAGCTTTCTTT